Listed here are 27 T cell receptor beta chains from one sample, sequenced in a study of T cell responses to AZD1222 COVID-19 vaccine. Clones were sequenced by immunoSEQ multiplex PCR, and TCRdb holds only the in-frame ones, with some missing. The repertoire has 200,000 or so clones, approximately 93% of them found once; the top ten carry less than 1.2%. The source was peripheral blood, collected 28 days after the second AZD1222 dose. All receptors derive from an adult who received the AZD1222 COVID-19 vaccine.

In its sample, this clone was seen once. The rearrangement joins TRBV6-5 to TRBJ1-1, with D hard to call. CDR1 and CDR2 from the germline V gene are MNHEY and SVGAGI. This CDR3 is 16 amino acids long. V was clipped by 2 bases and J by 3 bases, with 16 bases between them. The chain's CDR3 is CASSYDYSRTDTEAFF. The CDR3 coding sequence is TGTGCCAGCAGTTACGACTATTCCCGAACGGACACTGAAGCTTTCTTT.

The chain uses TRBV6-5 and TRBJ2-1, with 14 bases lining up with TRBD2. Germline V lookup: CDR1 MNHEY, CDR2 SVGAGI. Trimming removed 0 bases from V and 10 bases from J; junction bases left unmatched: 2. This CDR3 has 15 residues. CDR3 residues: CASSYSGLAGGEQFF. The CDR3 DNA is TGTGCCAGCAGTTACTCCGGACTAGCGGGGGGAGAGCAGTTCTTC.

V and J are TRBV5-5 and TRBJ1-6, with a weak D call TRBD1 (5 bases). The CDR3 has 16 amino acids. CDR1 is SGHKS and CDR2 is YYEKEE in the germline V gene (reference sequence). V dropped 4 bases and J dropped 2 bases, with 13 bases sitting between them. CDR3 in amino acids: CASSPVWGPYNSPLHF. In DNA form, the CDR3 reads TGTGCCAGCAGCCCCGTGTGGGGCCCCTATAATTCACCCCTCCACTTT.

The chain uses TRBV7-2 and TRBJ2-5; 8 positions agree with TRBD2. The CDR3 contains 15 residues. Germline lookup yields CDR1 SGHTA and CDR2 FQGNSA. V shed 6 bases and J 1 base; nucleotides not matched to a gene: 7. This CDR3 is CASRGTSGTQETQYF. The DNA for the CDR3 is TGTGCCAGCAGAGGAACTAGCGGCACCCAAGAGACCCAGTACTTC. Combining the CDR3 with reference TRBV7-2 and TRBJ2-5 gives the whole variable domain GAGVSQSPSNKVTEKGKDVELRCDPISGHTALYWYRQSLGQGLEFLIYFQGNSAPDKSGLPSDRFSAERTGGSVSTLTIQRTQQEDSAVYLCASRGTSGTQETQYFGPGTRLLVL.

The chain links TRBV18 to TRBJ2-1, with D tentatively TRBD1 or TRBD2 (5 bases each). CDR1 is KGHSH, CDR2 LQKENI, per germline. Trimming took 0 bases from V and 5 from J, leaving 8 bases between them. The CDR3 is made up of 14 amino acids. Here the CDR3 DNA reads TGTGCCAGCTCACCACCGCCGGGGCACAATGAGCAGTTCTTC. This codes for CASSPPPGHNEQFF.

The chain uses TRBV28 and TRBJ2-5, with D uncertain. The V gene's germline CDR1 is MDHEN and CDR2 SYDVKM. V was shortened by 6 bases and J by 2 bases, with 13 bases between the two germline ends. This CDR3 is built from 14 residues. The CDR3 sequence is CASSTVRLQETQYF. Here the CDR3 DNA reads TGTGCCAGCAGCACGGTACGATTACAAGAGACCCAGTACTTC.

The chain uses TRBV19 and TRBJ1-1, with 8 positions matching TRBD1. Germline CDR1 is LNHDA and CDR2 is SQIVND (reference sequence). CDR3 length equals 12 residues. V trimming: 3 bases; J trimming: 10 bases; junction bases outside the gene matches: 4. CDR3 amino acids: CASSIGTGGAFF. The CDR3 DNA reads TGTGCCAGTAGTATTGGGACAGGCGGAGCTTTCTTT.

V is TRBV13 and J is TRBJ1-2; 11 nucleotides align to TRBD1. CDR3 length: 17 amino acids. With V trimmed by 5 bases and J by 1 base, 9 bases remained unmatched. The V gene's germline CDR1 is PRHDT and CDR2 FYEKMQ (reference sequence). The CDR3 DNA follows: TGTGCCAGCAGCCCGGGGACAGGGGGACAGATTAACTATGGCTACACCTTC. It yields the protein CASSPGTGGQINYGYTF.

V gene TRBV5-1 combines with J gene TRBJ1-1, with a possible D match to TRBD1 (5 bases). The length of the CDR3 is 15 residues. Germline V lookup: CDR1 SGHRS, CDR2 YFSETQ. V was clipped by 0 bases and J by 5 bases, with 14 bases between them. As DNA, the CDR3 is TGCGCCAGCAGCTTGGTGGGAGGGGTTGGGACTGAAGCTTTCTTT. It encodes CASSLVGGVGTEAFF. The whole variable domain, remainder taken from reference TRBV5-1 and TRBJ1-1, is KAGVTQTPRYLIKTRGQQVTLSCSPISGHRSVSWYQQTPGQGLQFLFEYFSETQRNKGNFPGRFSGRQFSNSRSEMNVSTLELGDSALYLCASSLVGGVGTEAFFGQGTRLTVV.

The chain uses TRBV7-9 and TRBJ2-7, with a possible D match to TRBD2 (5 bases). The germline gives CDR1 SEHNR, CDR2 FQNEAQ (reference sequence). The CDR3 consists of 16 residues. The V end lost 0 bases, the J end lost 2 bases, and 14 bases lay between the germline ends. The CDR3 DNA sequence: TGTGCCAGCAGCTTAGCCATGAGGGCCAGAACCTACGAGCAGTACTTC. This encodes CASSLAMRARTYEQYF.

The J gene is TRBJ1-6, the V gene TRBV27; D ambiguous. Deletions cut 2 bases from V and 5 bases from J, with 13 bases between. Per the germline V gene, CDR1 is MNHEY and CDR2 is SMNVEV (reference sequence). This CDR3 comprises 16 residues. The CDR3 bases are TGTGCCAGCAGTTTAGTTTCGCCACAGAATAATTCACCCCTCCACTTT. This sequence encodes CASSLVSPQNNSPLHF.

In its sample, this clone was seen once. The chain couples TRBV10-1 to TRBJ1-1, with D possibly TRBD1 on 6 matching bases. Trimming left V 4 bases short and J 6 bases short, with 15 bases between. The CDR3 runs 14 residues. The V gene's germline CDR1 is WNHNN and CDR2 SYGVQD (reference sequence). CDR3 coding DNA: TGCGCCAGCAGTGGGACAGCTGCAGGGGCTGAAGCTTTCTTT. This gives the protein CASSGTAAGAEAFF.

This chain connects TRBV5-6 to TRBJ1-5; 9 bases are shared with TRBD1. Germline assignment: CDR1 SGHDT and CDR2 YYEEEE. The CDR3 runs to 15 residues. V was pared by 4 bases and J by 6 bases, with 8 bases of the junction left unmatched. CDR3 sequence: CASSMGGTGRQPQHF. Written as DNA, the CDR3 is TGTGCCAGCAGCATGGGGGGGACAGGGCGTCAGCCCCAGCATTTT.

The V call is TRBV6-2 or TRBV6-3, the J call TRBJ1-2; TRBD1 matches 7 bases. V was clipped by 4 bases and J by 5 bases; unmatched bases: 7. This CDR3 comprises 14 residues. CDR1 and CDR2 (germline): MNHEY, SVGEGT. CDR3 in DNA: TGTGCCAGCAGTTTCGCCGGGACAGCGTATGGCTACACCTTC. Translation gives CASSFAGTAYGYTF.

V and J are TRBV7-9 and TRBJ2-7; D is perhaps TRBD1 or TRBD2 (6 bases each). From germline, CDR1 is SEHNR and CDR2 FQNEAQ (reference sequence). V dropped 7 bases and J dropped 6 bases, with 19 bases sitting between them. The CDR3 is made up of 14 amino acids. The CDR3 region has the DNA TGTGCCAGCACCCTAGGGGGAGGTGGGGGCGAGCAGTACTTC. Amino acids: CASTLGGGGGEQYF.

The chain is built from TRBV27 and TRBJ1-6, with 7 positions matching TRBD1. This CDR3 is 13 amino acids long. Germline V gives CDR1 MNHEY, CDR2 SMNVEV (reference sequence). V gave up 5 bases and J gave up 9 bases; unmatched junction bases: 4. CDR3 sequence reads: CASSDRVVSPLHF. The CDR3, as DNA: TGTGCCAGCAGTGACAGGGTTGTTTCACCCCTCCACTTT.

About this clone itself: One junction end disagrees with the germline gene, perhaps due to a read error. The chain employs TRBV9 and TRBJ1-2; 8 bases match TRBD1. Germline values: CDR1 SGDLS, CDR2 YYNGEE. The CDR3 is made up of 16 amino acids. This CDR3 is CASSVGDRYLVSGYTF. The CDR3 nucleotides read TGTGCTAGCAGCGTAGGGGACAGGTATCTTGTAAGCGGCTACACCTTC.

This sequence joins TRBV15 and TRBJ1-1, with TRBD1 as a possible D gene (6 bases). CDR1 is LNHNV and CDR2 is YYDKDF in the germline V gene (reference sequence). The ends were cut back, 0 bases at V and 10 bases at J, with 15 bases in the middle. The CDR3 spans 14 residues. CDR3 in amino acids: CATSRDRGGHIAFF. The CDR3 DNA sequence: TGTGCCACCAGCAGAGATCGCGGGGGGCACATAGCTTTCTTT. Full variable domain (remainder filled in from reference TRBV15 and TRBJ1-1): DAMVIQNPRYQVTQFGKPVTLSCSQTLNHNVMYWYQQKSSQAPKLLFHYYDKDFNNEADTPDNFQSRRPNTSFCFLDIRSPGLGDTAMYLCATSRDRGGHIAFFGQGTRLTVV.

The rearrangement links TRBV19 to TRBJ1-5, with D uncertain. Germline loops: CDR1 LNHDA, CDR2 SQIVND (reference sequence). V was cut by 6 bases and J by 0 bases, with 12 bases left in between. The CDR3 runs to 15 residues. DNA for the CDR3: TGTGCCAGTAGCCCTGTCAGTCATAGCAATCAGCCCCAGCATTTT. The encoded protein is CASSPVSHSNQPQHF.

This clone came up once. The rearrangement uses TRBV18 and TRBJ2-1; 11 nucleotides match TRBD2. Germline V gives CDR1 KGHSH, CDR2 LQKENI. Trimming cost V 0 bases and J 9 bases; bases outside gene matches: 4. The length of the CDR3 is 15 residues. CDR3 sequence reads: CASSPPSGGAREQFF. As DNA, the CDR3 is TGTGCCAGCTCACCACCTAGCGGGGGGGCGCGTGAGCAGTTCTTC.

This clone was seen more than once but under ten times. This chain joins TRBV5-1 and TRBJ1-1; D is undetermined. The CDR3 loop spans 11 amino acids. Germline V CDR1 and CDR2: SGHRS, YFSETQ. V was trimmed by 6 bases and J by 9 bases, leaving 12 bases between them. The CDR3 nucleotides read TGCGCCAGCATAACCGGGGAAAAAGCTTTCTTT. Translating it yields CASITGEKAFF.

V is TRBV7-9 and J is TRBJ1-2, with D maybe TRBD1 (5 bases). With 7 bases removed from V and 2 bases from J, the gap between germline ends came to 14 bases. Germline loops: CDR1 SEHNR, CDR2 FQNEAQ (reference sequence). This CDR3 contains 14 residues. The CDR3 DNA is TGTGCCAGCACCCTACTAGGGGCCAACTATGGCTACACCTTC. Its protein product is CASTLLGANYGYTF.

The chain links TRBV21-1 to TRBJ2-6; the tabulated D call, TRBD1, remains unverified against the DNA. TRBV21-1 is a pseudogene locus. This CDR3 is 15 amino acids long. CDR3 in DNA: TGTGCCAGCAGCAAAGAACAAAAGGGGGCCAACGTCCTGACTTTC. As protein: CASSKEQKGANVLTF.

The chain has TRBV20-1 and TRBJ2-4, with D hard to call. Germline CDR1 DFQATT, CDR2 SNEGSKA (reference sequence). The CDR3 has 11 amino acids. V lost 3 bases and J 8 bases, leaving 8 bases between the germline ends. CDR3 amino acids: CSASAGHIQYF. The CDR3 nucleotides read TGCAGTGCTAGCGCAGGTCACATTCAGTACTTC.

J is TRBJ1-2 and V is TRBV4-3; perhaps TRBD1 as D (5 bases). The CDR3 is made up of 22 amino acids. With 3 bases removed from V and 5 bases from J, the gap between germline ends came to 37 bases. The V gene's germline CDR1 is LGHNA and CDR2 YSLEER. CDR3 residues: CASSHSQGEDWFQIPDLYGYTF. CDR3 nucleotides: TGCGCCAGCAGCCACTCGCAGGGAGAAGACTGGTTCCAGATACCAGACCTATATGGCTACACCTTC.

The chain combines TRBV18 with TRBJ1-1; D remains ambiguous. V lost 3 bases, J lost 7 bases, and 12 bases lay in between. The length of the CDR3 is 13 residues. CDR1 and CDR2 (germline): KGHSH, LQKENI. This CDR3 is CASSPPGRSEAFF. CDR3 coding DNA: TGTGCCAGCTCACCCCCCGGGCGTAGTGAAGCTTTCTTT.

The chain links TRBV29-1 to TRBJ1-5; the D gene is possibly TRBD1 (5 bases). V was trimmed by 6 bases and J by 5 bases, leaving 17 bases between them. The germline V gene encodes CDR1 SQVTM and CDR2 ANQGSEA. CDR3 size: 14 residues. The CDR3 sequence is CSVSGDSAYQPQHF. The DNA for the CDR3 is TGCAGCGTCTCTGGAGACAGCGCTTATCAGCCCCAGCATTTT.